A selection of T cell receptor beta chains follows, all from one sample in a study of T cell responses to AZD1222 COVID-19 vaccine. TCRdb's table, derived via immunoSEQ multiplex PCR, lists solely in-frame clones and lacks some. The sample has about 130,000 clones, approximately 83% seen once. The sample here was peripheral blood, taken on day 0 of AZD1222 vaccination. These receptors were obtained from an adult in good health. Each CDR3 is given with its conserved first and last residue. The D gene is left open where the match is weak. Only some rows state a clone size, as once, few, many or a class for expanded clones.

J: TRBJ2-7
size: -
V: TRBV6-5
D: TRBD2
CDR3: CASRSSGGPDYEQYF
DNA: TGTGCCAGCAGAAGTAGCGGGGGGCCCGATTACGAGCAGTACTTC

J: TRBJ1-2
size: -
V: TRBV7-9
D: TRBD1
CDR3: CASSLTGTGLYGYTF
DNA: TGTGCCAGCAGCCTCACCGGGACAGGCCTTTATGGCTACACCTTC

J: TRBJ2-1
size: -
V: TRBV7-8
D: TRBD2
CDR3: CASSLPGTSPRGEQFF
DNA: TGTGCCAGCAGCTTACCCGGGACTAGCCCCAGGGGGGAGCAGTTCTTC

J: TRBJ2-7
size: -
V: TRBV5-4
D: -
CDR3: CASSFTGSEQYF
DNA: TGTGCCAGCAGCTTCACAGGGTCCGAGCAGTACTTC

J: TRBJ1-5
size: -
V: TRBV4-2
D: -
CDR3: CASSQGGGREQPQHF
DNA: TGTGCCAGCAGCCAAGGCGGGGGGAGAGAACAGCCCCAGCATTTT

J: TRBJ2-5
size: -
V: TRBV12-3/TRBV12-4
D: TRBD1
CDR3: CASSPGGGKTQYF
DNA: TGTGCCAGCAGTCCAGGGGGCGGGAAGACCCAGTACTTC

J: TRBJ2-1
size: -
V: TRBV7-9
D: TRBD2
CDR3: CASGISGGNNEQFF
DNA: TGTGCCAGCGGGATTAGCGGGGGAAACAATGAGCAGTTCTTC

J: TRBJ2-5
size: -
V: TRBV12-5
D: TRBD2
CDR3: CASGIGTTSQETQYF
DNA: TGTGCTAGTGGTATAGGGACTACCAGTCAAGAGACCCAGTACTTC

J: TRBJ1-2
size: -
V: TRBV28
D: -
CDR3: CASSLPGGLNYGYTF
DNA: TGTGCCAGCAGTCTCCCCGGTGGATTGAACTATGGCTACACCTTC

J: TRBJ2-7
size: once
V: TRBV9
D: -
CDR3: CASSPGGRSYEQYF
DNA: TGTGCCAGCAGCCCCGGGGGTAGATCCTACGAGCAGTACTTC

J: TRBJ2-2
size: -
V: TRBV11-2
D: TRBD1
CDR3: CASRSWGTGRTGELFF
DNA: TGTGCCAGCAGGTCGTGGGGGACAGGGCGGACGGGGGAGCTGTTTTTT

J: TRBJ2-7
size: -
V: TRBV28
D: -
CDR3: CASSSLGSEQYF
DNA: TGTGCCAGCAGCTCTCTAGGGTCCGAGCAGTACTTC

J: TRBJ1-5
size: -
V: TRBV5-5
D: -
CDR3: CASSLEGLGQPQHF
DNA: TGTGCCAGCAGCTTGGAAGGATTAGGGCAGCCCCAGCATTTT

J: TRBJ2-3
size: few
V: TRBV18
D: -
CDR3: CASSPPQGTDTQYF
DNA: TGTGCCAGCTCACCACCGCAGGGCACAGATACGCAGTATTTT

J: TRBJ2-7
size: -
V: TRBV11-3
D: -
CDR3: CASSSQGYEQYF
DNA: TGTGCCAGCAGCTCCCAGGGGTACGAGCAGTACTTC

J: TRBJ1-2
size: -
V: TRBV24-1
D: -
CDR3: CATSDSGVGYGYTF
DNA: TGTGCCACCAGTGATTCAGGGGTCGGCTATGGCTACACCTTC

J: TRBJ2-3
size: -
V: TRBV10-1
D: -
CDR3: CASSFQGTDTQYF
DNA: TGCGCCAGCAGTTTTCAAGGCACAGATACGCAGTATTTT